This T cell receptor beta chain was captured by sequencing in a study of cytomegalovirus exposure and HLA in healthy donors. PCR primers comprised 60 Vbeta and 13 Jbeta primers. The method was immunoSEQ multiplex PCR; TCRdb's version includes in-frame clones alone and lacks a portion of them. The table records around 190,000 clones, roughly 80% of them present only once. Germline V gene lookup returns CDR1 MNHNS and CDR2 SASEGT. The CDR3 extends over 24 amino acids. J gave up 6 bases and V 2 bases, and 31 bases lay outside the gene matches. On this clone: Its antigen is as yet unknown.

General study results and limits: V- and J-gene trimming of TCR beta was linked (in a later analysis) to a missense DCLRE1C variant.

This chain connects TRBV6-1 to TRBJ1-5, with TRBD1 identical over 10 bases. Sequencing was done on a sample of PBMCs. The receptor was derived from a woman in her late teens or twenties in good health and CMV-seronegative. The CDR3 region is CASSERALRPFFGTGEFFGQPQHF. DNA of the CDR3: TGTGCCAGCAGTGAAAGGGCTCTCAGGCCTTTTTTCGGGACAGGGGAATTTTTCGGTCAGCCCCAGCATTTT.